This TCR beta chain was observed in a study of blood T cell repertoires in COVID-19. At the level of the study: COVID-19 samples from acute and convalescent phases originated in the United States, Italy and Spain. Sample material is recorded as cDNA or gDNA derived from T cells, B-cell-depleted T cells, or PBMCs.

Germline V gives CDR1 LGHNA, CDR2 YSLEER. The ends were cut back, 0 bases at V and 5 bases at J, with 16 bases in the middle. The CDR3 is made up of 16 amino acids. Authors' analysis steps: Reference gene primers were amplified, and this amplification served to estimate nucleated cell counts. Libraries were prepared by immunoSEQ multiplex PCR; TCRdb keeps only in-frame clonotypes and omits some of them. V, J and clone size were drawn from that table, and D and trimming were deduced from the DNA. This table has 260,000 or so clones, approximately 85% appearing once. The sample taken for sequencing was peripheral blood. This clonotype originated in a human donor in a cohort sampled during active COVID-19. This sequence joins TRBV4-3 and TRBJ1-2; a possible D gene is TRBD1 (6 bases). The CDR3 sequence: CASSQEIDDRTYGYTF. The CDR3 nucleotides are TGCGCCAGCAGCCAAGAAATCGATGACAGGACTTATGGCTACACCTTC.